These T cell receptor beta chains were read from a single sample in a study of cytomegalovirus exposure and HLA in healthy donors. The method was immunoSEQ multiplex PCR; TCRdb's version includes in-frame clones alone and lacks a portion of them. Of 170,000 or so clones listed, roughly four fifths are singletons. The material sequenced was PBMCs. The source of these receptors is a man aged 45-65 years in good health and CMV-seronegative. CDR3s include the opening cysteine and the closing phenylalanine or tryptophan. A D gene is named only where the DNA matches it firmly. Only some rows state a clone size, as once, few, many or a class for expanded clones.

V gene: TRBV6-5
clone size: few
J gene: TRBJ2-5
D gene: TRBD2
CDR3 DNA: TGTGCCAGCAGTTACCTAGCGGGCGCTCAAGAGACCCAGTACTTC
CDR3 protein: CASSYLAGAQETQYF

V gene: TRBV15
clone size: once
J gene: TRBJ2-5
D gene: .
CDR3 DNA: TGTGCCACCAGCAGAGATTTAGGGGGGCGGGAGCAGTACTTC
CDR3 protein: CATSRDLGGREQYF

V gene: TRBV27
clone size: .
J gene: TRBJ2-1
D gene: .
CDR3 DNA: TGTGCCAGCAGTTTTGGGCCAATCTCCTACAATGAGCAGTTCTTC
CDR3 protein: CASSFGPISYNEQFF

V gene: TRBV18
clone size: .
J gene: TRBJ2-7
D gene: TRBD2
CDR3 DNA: TGTGCCAGCTCAATCTCCGGGACTAGCGGGTCCTACGAGCAGTACTTC
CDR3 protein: CASSISGTSGSYEQYF

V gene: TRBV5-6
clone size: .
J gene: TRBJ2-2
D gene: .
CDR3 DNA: TGTGCCAGCAGCCCGTACAGGGCACCCACCGGGGAGCTGTTTTTT
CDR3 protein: CASSPYRAPTGELFF

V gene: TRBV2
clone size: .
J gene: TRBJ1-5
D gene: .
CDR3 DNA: TGTGCCAGCAGCCTCGGTGAGGTGGGCAATCAGCCCCAGCATTTT
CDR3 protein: CASSLGEVGNQPQHF

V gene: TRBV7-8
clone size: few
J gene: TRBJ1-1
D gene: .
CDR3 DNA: TGTGCCAGCAGCTTAGTGGAGACTGTGAACACTGAAGCTTTCTTT
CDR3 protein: CASSLVETVNTEAFF

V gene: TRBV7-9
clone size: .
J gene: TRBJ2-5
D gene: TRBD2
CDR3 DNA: TGTGCCAGCAGCCCTAGGGGACTAGCGGGAGCTGAGACCCAGTACTTC
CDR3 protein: CASSPRGLAGAETQYF

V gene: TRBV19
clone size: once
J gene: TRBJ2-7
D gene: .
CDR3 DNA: TGTGCCAGTAGTATTAAGCCTTCCTACGAGCAGTACTTC
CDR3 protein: CASSIKPSYEQYF

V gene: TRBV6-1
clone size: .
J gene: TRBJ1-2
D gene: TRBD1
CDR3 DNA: TGTGCCAGCAGACTTATCCGGGACAGGGGCTATGGCTACACCTTC
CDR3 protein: CASRLIRDRGYGYTF

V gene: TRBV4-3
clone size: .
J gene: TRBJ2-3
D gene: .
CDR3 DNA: TGCGCCAGCAGCCAAGACCCCCTACTAGCGCAGTATTTT
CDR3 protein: CASSQDPLLAQYF

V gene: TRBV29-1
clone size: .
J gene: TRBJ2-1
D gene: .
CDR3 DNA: TGCAGCGTTGCCCCGGGACTCGACAATGAGCAGTTCTTC
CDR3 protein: CSVAPGLDNEQFF

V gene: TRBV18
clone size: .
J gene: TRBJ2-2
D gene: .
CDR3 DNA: TGTGCCAGCTCACGATCGGGGGAGAACACCGGGGAGCTGTTTTTT
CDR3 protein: CASSRSGENTGELFF

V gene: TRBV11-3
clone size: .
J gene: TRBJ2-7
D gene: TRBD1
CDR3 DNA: TGTGCCAGCAGCTTAGGGACAGGGACCTACGAGCAGTACTTC
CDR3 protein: CASSLGTGTYEQYF

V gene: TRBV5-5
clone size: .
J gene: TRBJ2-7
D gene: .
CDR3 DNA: TGTGCCAGCAGCCCCTGGGCGGCTACGAGCAGGGACTTC
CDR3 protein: CASSPWAATSRDF

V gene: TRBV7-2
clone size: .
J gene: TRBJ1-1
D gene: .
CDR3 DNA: TGTGCCAGCAGCTTAGGCAGAAACACTGAAGCTTTCTTT
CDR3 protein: CASSLGRNTEAFF

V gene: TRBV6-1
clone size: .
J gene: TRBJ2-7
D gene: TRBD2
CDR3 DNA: TGTGCCAGCAGTGGTCGACTAGCGGGGGGGTTGAACGAGCAGTACTTC
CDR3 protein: CASSGRLAGGLNEQYF

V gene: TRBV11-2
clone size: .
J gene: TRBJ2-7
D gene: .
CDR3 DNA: TGTGCCAGCAGCCGCCCCGGGATCCACTACGAGCAGTACTTC
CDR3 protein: CASSRPGIHYEQYF

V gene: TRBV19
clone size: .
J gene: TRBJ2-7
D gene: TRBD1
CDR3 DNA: TGTGCCAGTAGTCACAGGGGAGACGAGCAGTACTTC
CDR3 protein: CASSHRGDEQYF

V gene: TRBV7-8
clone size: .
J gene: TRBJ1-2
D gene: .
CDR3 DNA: .
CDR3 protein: CASSLVGQGAYTF

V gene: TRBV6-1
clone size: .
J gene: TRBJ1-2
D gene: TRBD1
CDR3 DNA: TGTGCCAGCAGACATGACAGGGGGGGCTATGGCTACACCTTC
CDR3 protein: CASRHDRGGYGYTF

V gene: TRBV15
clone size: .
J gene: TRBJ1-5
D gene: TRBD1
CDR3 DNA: TGTGCCACCAGCAGAGATTTACAGGGGGCCCGCAATCAGCCCCAGCATTTT
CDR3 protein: CATSRDLQGARNQPQHF

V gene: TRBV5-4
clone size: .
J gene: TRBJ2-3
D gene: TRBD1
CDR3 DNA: TGTGCCAGCAGCTTGGTAGGGGGCTTGGCAGATACGCAGTATTTT
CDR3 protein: CASSLVGGLADTQYF

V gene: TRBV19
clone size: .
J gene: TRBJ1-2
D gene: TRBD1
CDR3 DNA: TGTGCCAGTAGTTCGACAGGGGTAGTCGGTGGCTACACCTTC
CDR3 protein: CASSSTGVVGGYTF

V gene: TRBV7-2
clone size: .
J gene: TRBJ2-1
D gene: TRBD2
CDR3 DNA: TGTGCCAGCAGCGTCCGCGGGGGGTCTGAGCAGTTCTTC
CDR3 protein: CASSVRGGSEQFF

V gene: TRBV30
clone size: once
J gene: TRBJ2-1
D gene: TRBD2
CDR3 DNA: TGTGCCTCCCCAGTGGGCGGGAGGGCCTACAATGAGCAGTTCTTC
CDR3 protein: CASPVGGRAYNEQFF

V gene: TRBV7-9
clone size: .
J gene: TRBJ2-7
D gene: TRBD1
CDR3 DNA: TGTGCCAGCAGCTTAGTACAGGGGCCCTACGAGCAGTACTTC
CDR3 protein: CASSLVQGPYEQYF

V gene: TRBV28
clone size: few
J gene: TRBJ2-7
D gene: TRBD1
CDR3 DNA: TGTGCCAGCAGAGGACAGGGGAAGGTCTACGAGCAGTACTTC
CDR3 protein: CASRGQGKVYEQYF

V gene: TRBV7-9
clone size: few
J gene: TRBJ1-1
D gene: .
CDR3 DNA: TGTGCCAGCAGCCCGTCACAGGTCAGGAGCACTGAAGCTTTCTTT
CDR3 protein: CASSPSQVRSTEAFF

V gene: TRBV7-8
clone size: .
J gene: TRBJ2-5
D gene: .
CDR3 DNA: TGTGCCAGCAGTTCAACGCGAGAGACCCAGTACTTC
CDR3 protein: CASSSTRETQYF

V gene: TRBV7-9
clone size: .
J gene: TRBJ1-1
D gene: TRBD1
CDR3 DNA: TGTGCCAGCAGCCCGGACAGGGTGTTAATGAACACTGAAGCTTTCTTT
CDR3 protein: CASSPDRVLMNTEAFF

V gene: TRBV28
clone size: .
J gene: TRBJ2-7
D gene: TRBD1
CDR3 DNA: TGTGCCAGCCTCCCGGGACAGGGGGCTTACGAGCAGTACTTC
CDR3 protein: CASLPGQGAYEQYF

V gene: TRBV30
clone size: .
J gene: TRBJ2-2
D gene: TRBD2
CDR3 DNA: TGTGCCTGGACACCAGCCAAGGGACTAGGTATAGTCACCGGGGAGCTGTTTTTT
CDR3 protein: CAWTPAKGLGIVTGELFF

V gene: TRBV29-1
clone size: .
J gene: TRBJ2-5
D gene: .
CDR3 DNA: TGCAGCGTGACACAGGGAATCGGACATCAAGAGACCCAGTACTTC
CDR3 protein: CSVTQGIGHQETQYF

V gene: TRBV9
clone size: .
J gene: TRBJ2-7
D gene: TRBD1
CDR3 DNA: TGTGCCAGCAGCCATTGGACAGGGGAGGGCGAGCAGTACTTC
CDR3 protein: CASSHWTGEGEQYF

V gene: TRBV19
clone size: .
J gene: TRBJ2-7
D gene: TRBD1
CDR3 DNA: TGTGCCAGTAGAGGACAGGGGTACGAAGAGCAGTACTTC
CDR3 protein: CASRGQGYEEQYF

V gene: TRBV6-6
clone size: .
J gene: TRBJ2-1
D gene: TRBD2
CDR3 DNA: TGTGCCAGCAGTTACTCAGGGCTAGCGGGGGAGGGTGAGCAGTTCTTC
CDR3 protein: CASSYSGLAGEGEQFF

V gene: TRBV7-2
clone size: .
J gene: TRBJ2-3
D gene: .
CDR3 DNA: TGTGCCAGCAGCCTCTCGGCAGATACGCAGTATTTT
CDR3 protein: CASSLSADTQYF

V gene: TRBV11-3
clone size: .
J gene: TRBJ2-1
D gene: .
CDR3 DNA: TGTGCCAGCAGCTTGGGGGGGGGCTGGAATGAGCAGTTCTTC
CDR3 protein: CASSLGGGWNEQFF

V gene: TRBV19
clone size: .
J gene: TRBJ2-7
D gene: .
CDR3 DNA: TGTGCCAGTAGTAGTCCAAGTAGACCGACAAACGAGCAGTACTTC
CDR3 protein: CASSSPSRPTNEQYF

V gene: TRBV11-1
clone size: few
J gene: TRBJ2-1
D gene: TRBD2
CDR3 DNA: TGTGCCAGCAACTCCGGGACTAGCGTTTACAATGAGCAGTTCTTC
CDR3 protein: CASNSGTSVYNEQFF

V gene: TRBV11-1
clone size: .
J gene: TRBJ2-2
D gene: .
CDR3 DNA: TGTGCCAGCAGCCCGCGATGGGCAGCTAACACCGGGGAGCTGTTTTTT
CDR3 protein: CASSPRWAANTGELFF

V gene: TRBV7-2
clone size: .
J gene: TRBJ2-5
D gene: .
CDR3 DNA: TGTGCCAGCAGCTTTACAGGGCAAGAGACCCAGTACTTC
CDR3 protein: CASSFTGQETQYF

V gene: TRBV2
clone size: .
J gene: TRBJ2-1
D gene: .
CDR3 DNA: TGTGCCAGCAGTGATAGCAGGGTGGGTGAGCAGTTCTTC
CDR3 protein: CASSDSRVGEQFF

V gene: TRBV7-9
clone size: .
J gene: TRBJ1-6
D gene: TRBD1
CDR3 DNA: TGTGCCAGCAGCCTTCGGACAGGGGGCAATTCACCCCTCCACTTT
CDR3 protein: CASSLRTGGNSPLHF

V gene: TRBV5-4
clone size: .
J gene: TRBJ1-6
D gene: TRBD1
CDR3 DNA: TGTGCCAGCAGCTCGGACAGGGTCTATAATTCACCCCTCCACTTT
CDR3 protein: CASSSDRVYNSPLHF

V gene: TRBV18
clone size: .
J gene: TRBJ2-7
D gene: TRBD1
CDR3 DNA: TGTGCCAGCTCACCTAGGACAGGGCGAAGCGACGAGCAGTACTTC
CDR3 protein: CASSPRTGRSDEQYF

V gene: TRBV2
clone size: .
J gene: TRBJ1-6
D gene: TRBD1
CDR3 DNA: TGTGCCAGCATGGGACAGGGGAATTCACCCCTCCACTTT
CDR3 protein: CASMGQGNSPLHF

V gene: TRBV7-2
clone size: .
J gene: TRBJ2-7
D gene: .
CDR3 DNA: TGTGCCAGCAGCCCCTCCTACAGCTCCTACGAGCAGTACTTC
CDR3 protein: CASSPSYSSYEQYF

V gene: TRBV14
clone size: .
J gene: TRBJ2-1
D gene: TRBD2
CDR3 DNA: TGTGCCAGCAGCCAAGTCTTGGGCCCCGGGACTACTCCCAACAATGAGCAGTTCTTC
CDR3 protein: CASSQVLGPGTTPNNEQFF

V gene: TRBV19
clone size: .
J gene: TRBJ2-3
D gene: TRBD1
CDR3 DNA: TGTGCCAGTAGTGACAGGGGGCCAGATACGCAGTATTTT
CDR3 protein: CASSDRGPDTQYF

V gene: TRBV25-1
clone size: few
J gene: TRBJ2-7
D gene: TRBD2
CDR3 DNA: TGTGCCAGCAGTATCGGGACTACGAAGCAGTACTTC
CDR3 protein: CASSIGTTKQYF

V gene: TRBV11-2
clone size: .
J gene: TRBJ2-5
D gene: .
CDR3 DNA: TGTGCCAGCAGCTTATATCGCGGGGCCAAAGAGACCCAGTACTTC
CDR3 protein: CASSLYRGAKETQYF

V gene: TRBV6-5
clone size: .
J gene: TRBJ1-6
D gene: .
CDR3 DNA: TGTGCCAGCAGTTACTCTGACAGTCCCAATTCACCCCTCCACTTT
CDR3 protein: CASSYSDSPNSPLHF

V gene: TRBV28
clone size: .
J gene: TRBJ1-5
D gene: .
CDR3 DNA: TGTGCCAGCAGTGACAACCCTCGAGGGAATCAGCCCCAGCATTTT
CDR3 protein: CASSDNPRGNQPQHF

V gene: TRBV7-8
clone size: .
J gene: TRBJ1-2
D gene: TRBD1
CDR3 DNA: TGTGCCAGCAGCTCTTCAGGGGGCTATGGCTACACCTTC
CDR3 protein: CASSSSGGYGYTF

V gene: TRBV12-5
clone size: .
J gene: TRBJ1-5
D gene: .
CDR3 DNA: TGTGCTAGTGGTTTGGTACTCAGCCAGGGTCGGCCTCAGCCCCAGCATTTT
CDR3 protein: CASGLVLSQGRPQPQHF

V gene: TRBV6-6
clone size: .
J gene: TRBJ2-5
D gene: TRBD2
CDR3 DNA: TGTGCCAGCAGTCCTAGCGGGAGGGAACAGACCCAGTACTTC
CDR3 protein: CASSPSGREQTQYF

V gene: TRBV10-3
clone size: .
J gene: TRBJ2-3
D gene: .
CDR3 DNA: TGTGCCATCAGTGAGTCGGGGACTAGCACAGATACGCAGTATTTT
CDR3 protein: CAISESGTSTDTQYF

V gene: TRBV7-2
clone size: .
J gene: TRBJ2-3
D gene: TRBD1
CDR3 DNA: TGTGCCAGCAGCTTAAGGGGACAGGGTCCCACAGATACGCAGTATTTT
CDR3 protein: CASSLRGQGPTDTQYF